This paragraph covers one TCR beta chain sequence. The source of the sample is a study of blood T cell repertoires in COVID-19. Study context: The samples span acute and convalescent COVID-19 from the United States, Italy and Spain. T cells, B-cell-depleted T cells, or PBMCs supplied cDNA or gDNA.

Original processing notes: From reference gene primer amplification, estimates of nucleated cell counts were derived. The assay was immunoSEQ multiplex PCR, and TCRdb's table has in-frame clones only and misses some. That table furnishes V, J and clone size, whereas the DNA furnished D and trimming. The sample comprises tens of thousands of clones, 86% of which are singletons, and roughly 14% rests with the top ten. This CDR3 region has 16 residues. The junction had 11 bases not matched to a gene; V was cut back by 2 bases and J by 10 bases. Germline V CDR1 and CDR2: LGHDT, YNNKEL (reference sequence).

The clonotype originates from a human donor in a cohort sampled during active COVID-19. The chain has TRBV3-1 (or the pseudogene TRBV3-2) and TRBJ1-6; 7 positions match TRBD1. Input material: peripheral blood. CDR3 coding DNA: TGTGCCAGCAGCCAAAGGGACAGCCGGCGAACCTCACCCCTCCACTTT. This gives the protein CASSQRDSRRTSPLHF.